The text below deals with one T cell receptor (beta chain). Its antigen is as yet unknown. After removal of 0 bases from V and 4 bases from J, the junction contained 15 bases not matched to a gene. The V gene's germline CDR1 is SGHAT and CDR2 FQNNGV. The CDR3 totals 20 residues. Some clones are missing from TCRdb's copy, which holds only in-frame ones; the method was immunoSEQ multiplex PCR. Altogether roughly 180,000 clones are present, around 94% being singletons, with the ten largest covering under 2%. The data derive from a study of T cell responses to AZD1222 COVID-19 vaccine. Study-level results: White British people made up most donors, females outnumbered males, and clonal diversity was possibly underestimated.

The rearrangement uses TRBV11-2 and TRBJ1-2; TRBD1 matches 12 bases. The specimen comprised peripheral blood, sampled 28 days after the second AZD1222 dose. The sequence came from an adult who received the AZD1222 COVID-19 vaccine. The CDR3, as DNA: TGTGCCAGCAGCTTAGAACGGGTCGGGACAGGGGGCGCAGCTCGCTATGGCTACACCTTC. It yields the protein CASSLERVGTGGAARYGYTF.